The T cell receptor beta chain described here comes from a study of blood T cell repertoires in COVID-19. Profiled with immunoSEQ multiplex PCR; TCRdb holds only in-frame clones, not every one. Of about 190,000 clones listed, approximately 90% were seen once; the top ten hold about 26%. CDR3 length: 15 amino acids. The germline gives CDR1 KGHSH, CDR2 LQKENI. The trim removed 3 bases at V and 1 base at J, leaving 4 bases unmatched. This TCR came from a woman aged 40 to 50 in a cohort exposed to, infected with or recovered from COVID-19 (not recorded which). Sequencing was performed on PBMCs or T cells enriched from blood (not recorded which). The gene calls are TRBV18 and TRBJ1-1, with 8 bases that match TRBD1. The CDR3 DNA reads as TGTGCCAGCTCACCCGGACAGGGAGCGAACACTGAAGCTTTCTTT. Amino acids: CASSPGQGANTEAFF.